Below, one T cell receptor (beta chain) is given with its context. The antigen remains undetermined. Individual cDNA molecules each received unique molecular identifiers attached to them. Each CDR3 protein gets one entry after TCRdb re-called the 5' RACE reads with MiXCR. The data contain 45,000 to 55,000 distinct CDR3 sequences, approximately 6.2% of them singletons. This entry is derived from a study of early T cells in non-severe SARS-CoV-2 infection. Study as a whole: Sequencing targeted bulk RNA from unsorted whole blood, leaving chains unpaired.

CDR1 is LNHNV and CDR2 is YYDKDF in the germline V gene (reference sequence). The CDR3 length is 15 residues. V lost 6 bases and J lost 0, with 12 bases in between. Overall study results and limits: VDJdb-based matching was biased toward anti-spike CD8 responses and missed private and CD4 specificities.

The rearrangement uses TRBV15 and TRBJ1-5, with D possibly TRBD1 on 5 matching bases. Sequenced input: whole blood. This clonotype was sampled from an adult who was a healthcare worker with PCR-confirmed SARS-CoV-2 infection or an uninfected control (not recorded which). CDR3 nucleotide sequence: TGTGCCACCAGTTCTCACAGGAATAGCAATCAGCCCCAGCATTTT. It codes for CATSSHRNSNQPQHF.